The next 9 T cell receptor beta chains were all read from a single sample in a study of vaccination and CD4 T cells after COVID-19. Time point here: late sampling 161 to 241 days after vaccination in a few convalescent patients. Treatment indicated: approximately nine-day PBMC culture with coronavirus spike peptide pools or control peptides (ViraFEST assay). These receptors' targets are unknown. The Oncomine TCR Beta short-read assay was applied to DNA of cultured CD4+ T cells. Via MiXCR, TCRdb re-called the PCR reads, giving one row per CDR3 protein. The table records some 25,000 distinct CDR3 sequences, 28% of them present only once. Sequenced here: CD4+ T cells from blood, cultured in vitro, sampled about 7 months after SARS-CoV-2 vaccination. These receptors all stem from a human donor who had recovered from COVID-19.

Judged by abundance, this clonotype is medium-sized. This rearrangement joins TRBV27 to TRBJ2-7, with D unclear. This CDR3 has 13 amino acids. V lost 6 bases, J lost 3 bases, and 12 bases lay in between. Germline V lookup: CDR1 MNHEY, CDR2 SMNVEV (reference sequence). The CDR3 protein is CASRPNQDYEQYF. The CDR3 nucleotides read TGTGCCAGCAGACCAAACCAAGACTACGAGCAGTACTTC.

The chain carries TRBV28 and TRBJ1-2; TRBD1 matches at 9 bases. J lost 6 bases, V lost 2 bases, and 10 bases had no gene match. Per germline, CDR1 MDHEN and CDR2 SYDVKM. This CDR3 contains 16 residues. The CDR3 DNA reads TGTGCCAGCAGTTTAGATGACAGGGGGGGTAGAGATGGCTACACCTTC. Amino acid sequence: CASSLDDRGGRDGYTF.

The V call is TRBV6-5, the J call TRBJ1-2; no reliable D call. V was shortened by 0 bases and J by 1 base, with 12 bases between the two germline ends. CDR1 is MNHEY, CDR2 SVGAGI, per germline. This CDR3 region has 16 residues. CDR3 amino acids: CASSYSTFGHNYGYTF. The CDR3 nucleotides are TGTGCCAGCAGTTACTCGACGTTTGGGCATAACTATGGCTACACCTTC.

The rearrangement links TRBV7-9 to TRBJ1-4; D is perhaps TRBD1 (5 bases). The CDR3 length is 16 residues. V was shortened by 5 bases and J by 7 bases, with 20 bases between the two germline ends. Germline V gives CDR1 SEHNR, CDR2 FQNEAQ (reference sequence). CDR3 sequence reads: CASSPYPGGVGEKLFF. CDR3 DNA sequence: TGTGCCAGCAGCCCCTACCCGGGGGGTGTCGGTGAAAAACTGTTTTTT. The entire variable domain, with the rest obtained from reference TRBV7-9 and TRBJ1-4, is as follows: DTGVSQNPRHKITKRGQNVTFRCDPISEHNRLYWYRQTLGQGPEFLTYFQNEAQLEKSRLLSDRFSAERPKGSFSTLEIQRTEQGDSAMYLCASSPYPGGVGEKLFFGSGTQLSVL.

This clonotype turned up a few times. J is TRBJ2-7 and V is TRBV27; 7 positions agree with TRBD2. This CDR3 is 13 amino acids long. Trimming removed 3 bases from V and 3 bases from J; junction bases left unmatched: 2. Looked up from germline, CDR1 is MNHEY and CDR2 is SMNVEV (reference sequence). CDR3: CASSLRESYEQYF. The CDR3 coding sequence is TGTGCCAGCAGTTTGCGGGAGAGCTACGAGCAGTACTTC.

The chain employs TRBV28 and TRBJ2-4; D is possibly TRBD1 (6 bases). Germline CDR1 is MDHEN and CDR2 is SYDVKM. Trimming pared 6 bases from V and 3 bases from J, leaving 12 bases between. CDR3 length: 14 residues. The CDR3 sequence: CASRLTGGKNIQYF. In nucleotides, the CDR3 is TGTGCCAGCAGGTTGACAGGAGGCAAAAACATTCAGTACTTC.

CDR3 loop: CASSPRVWIYEQFF. In nucleotides, the CDR3 is TGTGCCAGCAGCCCCCGAGTTTGGATTTATGAGCAGTTCTTC. The V call is TRBV7-2, the J call TRBJ2-1; D not resolved. V lost 5 bases, J lost 8 bases, and 16 bases lay in between. The germline gives CDR1 SGHTA, CDR2 FQGNSA. The CDR3 has 14 residues.

The rearrangement links TRBV20-1 to TRBJ2-7; 12 bases line up with TRBD2. J was trimmed by 3 bases and V by 1 base; bases with no gene match: 4. Germline lookup yields CDR1 DFQATT and CDR2 SNEGSKA (reference sequence). The CDR3 extends over 15 amino acids. DNA for the CDR3: TGCAGTGCTAGAGTTCGACTAGCGGGAGTCTACGAGCAGTACTTC. Protein sequence: CSARVRLAGVYEQYF.

This clonotype turned up a few times. This chain links TRBV6-1 with TRBJ1-5; a weak D match, TRBD1 (6 bases). CDR1 and CDR2 from the germline V gene are MNHNS and SASEGT. The CDR3 totals 12 residues. Between the trimmed V and J ends, which lost 6 bases and 10 bases, there was a span of 13 bases. The CDR3 coding sequence is TGTGCCAGCAGCCGAGGGGGTGGTCCCCAGCATTTT. This gives the protein CASSRGGGPQHF.